The 28 T cell receptor beta chains reported below all come from one sample, sequenced in a study of T cell responses to AZD1222 COVID-19 vaccine. Measured with immunoSEQ multiplex PCR; TCRdb has only the in-frame clones, and not every one. Among some 180,000 clones listed, just over 85% were seen once. The material sequenced was peripheral blood, taken on day 0 of AZD1222 vaccination. Receptor source: an adult in good health.

The V gene is TRBV19, the J gene TRBJ1-5, with 7 bases lining up with TRBD1. V gave up 4 bases and J gave up 0 bases; unmatched junction bases: 9. The CDR3 totals 17 residues. The germline V gene encodes CDR1 LNHDA and CDR2 SQIVND (reference sequence). CDR3 nucleotides: TGTGCCAGTAGTAGACGGGACAGTTCACGTAGCAATCAGCCCCAGCATTTT. This translates into CASSRRDSSRSNQPQHF.

The chain couples TRBV11-2 to TRBJ1-6; D gene ambiguous. CDR3 length: 16 residues. Trimming took 1 base from V and 5 from J, leaving 12 bases between them. Germline values: CDR1 SGHAT, CDR2 FQNNGV. CDR3 sequence (DNA): TGTGCCAGCAGCTTAGTAACGGCAGGAGATAATTCACCCCTCCACTTT. Protein product: CASSLVTAGDNSPLHF.

This chain uses TRBV5-1 with TRBJ1-1; a weak D match, TRBD1 (5 bases). The CDR3 has 12 residues. V lost 7 bases and J 11 bases, leaving 18 bases between the germline ends. Germline lookup yields CDR1 SGHRS and CDR2 YFSETQ. This CDR3 reads CASGQGREGAFF. DNA of the CDR3: TGCGCCAGCGGTCAGGGTCGGGAGGGTGCTTTCTTT.

J is TRBJ2-3 and V is TRBV9; weak D call: TRBD2 (5 bases). V was cut by 3 bases and J by 5 bases, with 16 bases left in between. This CDR3 region has 15 residues. Germline V gene data show CDR1 as SGDLS and CDR2 as YYNGEE. CDR3 loop: CASSAYPSEGDTQYF. CDR3 bases: TGTGCCAGCAGCGCCTATCCGTCCGAGGGAGATACGCAGTATTTT. Combining the CDR3 with reference TRBV9 and TRBJ2-3 gives the whole variable domain DSGVTQTPKHLITATGQRVTLRCSPRSGDLSVYWYQQSLDQGLQFLIQYYNGEERAKGNILERFSAQQFPDLHSELNLSSLELGDSALYFCASSAYPSEGDTQYFGPGTRLTVL.

This chain connects TRBV29-1 to TRBJ1-4; 8 bases line up with TRBD1. This CDR3 spans 14 amino acids. The germline gives CDR1 SQVTM, CDR2 ANQGSEA. J lost 8 bases, V lost 3 bases, and 8 bases had no gene match. Here the CDR3 reads CSVDTGQGLEKLFF. The CDR3 DNA reads as TGCAGCGTTGACACCGGACAGGGACTGGAAAAACTGTTTTTT. Complete variable domain (other parts from reference TRBV29-1 and TRBJ1-4): SAVISQKPSRDICQRGTSLTIQCQVDSQVTMMFWYRQQPGQSLTLIATANQGSEATYESGFVIDKFPISRPNLTFSTLTVSNMSPEDSSIYLCSVDTGQGLEKLFFGSGTQLSVL.

The chain carries TRBV12-3 or TRBV12-4 and TRBJ2-7; D unclear. The CDR3 spans 13 residues. V lost 3 bases and J lost 1, with 7 bases in between. CDR3 bases: TGTGCCAGCAGTTTGGTAGGATCCTACGAGCAGTACTTC. It translates to CASSLVGSYEQYF.

This clone has more than one count but fewer than ten. This rearrangement joins TRBV19 to TRBJ2-6; possible D gene TRBD1, 5 bases. The germline gives CDR1 LNHDA, CDR2 SQIVND (reference sequence). This CDR3 region has 19 residues. V shed 5 bases and J shed 0 bases, with 20 bases lying between them. The CDR3 loop reads CASSSPTQGPLSGANVLTF. The DNA for the CDR3 is TGTGCCAGTAGTTCACCCACCCAGGGCCCACTCTCTGGGGCCAACGTCCTGACTTTC.

The CDR3 spells CASTTGDSEAFF. CDR3 DNA: TGCGCCAGCACCACAGGGGACAGTGAAGCTTTCTTT. This rearrangement joins TRBV10-2 to TRBJ1-1; 7 nucleotides match TRBD1. Germline CDR1 is WSHSY and CDR2 is SAAADI. V gave up 7 bases and J gave up 7 bases; unmatched junction bases: 6. The CDR3 contains 12 residues.

The rearrangement joins TRBV11-3 to TRBJ2-5; 7 bases align to TRBD2. Germline-derived CDR1 and CDR2 are SGHNT and YENEEA. J was trimmed by 5 bases and V by 1 base; bases with no gene match: 4. This CDR3 has 14 residues. CDR3 coding DNA: TGTGCCAGCAGCTTAGCTGGGCGGGAGGAGACCCAGTACTTC. Protein sequence: CASSLAGREETQYF.

This chain connects TRBV25-1 to TRBJ1-6; no reliable D call. The CDR3 sequence is 14 residues long. With 4 bases removed from V and 9 bases from J, the gap between germline ends came to 13 bases. Germline CDR1 MGHDK, CDR2 SYGVNS. CDR3 protein: CASSGTGGSSPLHF. The CDR3 DNA follows: TGTGCCAGCAGTGGGACGGGAGGGAGTTCACCCCTCCACTTT.

The CDR3 DNA reads as TGTGCCACCAGTGACCCTCTTCCTGACAGTCTAAATTACAATGAGCAGTTCTTC. It translates to CATSDPLPDSLNYNEQFF. This chain uses TRBV24-1 with TRBJ2-1; possible D gene TRBD1, 5 bases. This CDR3 is 18 amino acids long. V lost 4 bases and J 4 bases, leaving 22 bases between the germline ends. Per the germline V gene, CDR1 is KGHDR and CDR2 is SFDVKD.

This clone was seen a few times. The V gene is TRBV5-1, the J gene TRBJ1-4; the match to TRBD1 covers 7 bases. The CDR3 runs 14 residues. Germline CDR1 is SGHRS and CDR2 is YFSETQ. J lost 8 bases, V lost 4 bases, and 8 bases had no gene match. CDR3 sequence: CASSLLQGKEKLFF. CDR3 in DNA: TGCGCCAGCAGCCTCCTACAGGGGAAGGAAAAACTGTTTTTT.

The rearrangement links TRBV19 to TRBJ1-2, with 7 bases matching TRBD1. There are 16 residues in the CDR3. Per the germline V gene, CDR1 is LNHDA and CDR2 is SQIVND (reference sequence). The V gene end was trimmed by 5 bases and the J gene end by 4 bases; junction bases not matched to a gene: 13. CDR3 sequence reads: CASSPGGPSPFYGYTF. The CDR3, as DNA: TGTGCCAGTAGTCCAGGGGGTCCCTCACCTTTCTATGGCTACACCTTC.

This clone was seen more than once but under ten times. This same CDR3 is encoded by further DNA sequences in the sample. The J gene is TRBJ1-1, the V gene TRBV11-2, with a tentative D call TRBD1 (6 bases). CDR3 length: 15 residues. Trimming removed 3 bases from V and 1 base from J, with 12 bases in between. CDR1 is SGHAT and CDR2 is FQNNGV in the germline V gene. This CDR3 reads CASSLEPGANTEAFF. CDR3 bases: TGTGCCAGCAGCTTGGAGCCAGGGGCGAACACTGAAGCTTTCTTT.

This clone appeared once. The genes are TRBV4-1 and TRBJ1-4, with 8 bases aligning to TRBD1. Germline CDR1 and CDR2: MGHRA and YSYEKL. This CDR3 is built from 14 residues. The V segment lost 1 base and the J segment 8 bases; nucleotides outside the gene matches: 3. CDR3 DNA: TGCGCCAGCAGCCAAGTGACAGGGGTGGAAAAACTGTTTTTT. As protein: CASSQVTGVEKLFF.

The V gene is TRBV6-5, the J gene TRBJ2-1, with 7 bases aligning to TRBD2. The trim removed 6 bases at V and 6 bases at J, leaving 11 bases unmatched. Germline loops: CDR1 MNHEY, CDR2 SVGAGI. This CDR3 is 15 amino acids long. CDR3 region: CASSTAGTTSNEQFF. The CDR3, as DNA: TGTGCCAGCAGCACCGCCGGGACTACTTCCAATGAGCAGTTCTTC.

This chain connects TRBV29-1 to TRBJ2-1; the D is unclear. Trimming cost V 6 bases and J 4 bases, with 10 bases left between them. Germline-derived CDR1 and CDR2 are SQVTM and ANQGSEA. This CDR3 has 12 residues. Written as DNA, the CDR3 is TGCAGCGTCCCCACTGGATACAATGAGCAGTTCTTC. Translating gives CSVPTGYNEQFF.

The chain employs TRBV5-6 and TRBJ2-4, with 10 bases matching TRBD2. Germline lookup yields CDR1 SGHDT and CDR2 YYEEEE. Losses at the gene ends were 2 bases for V and 11 bases for J; bases not matched to a gene: 7. CDR3 length: 14 residues. The CDR3, as DNA: TGTGCCAGCAGCTTACCTAGCGGGAGCCATTTTCAGTACTTC. Its translation is CASSLPSGSHFQYF.

This sequence joins TRBV5-8 and TRBJ2-2; 9 bases map to TRBD1. J was trimmed by 7 bases and V by 7 bases; bases with no gene match: 8. Germline V gives CDR1 SGHTS, CDR2 YDEGEE. The CDR3 is 14 amino acids. CDR3 protein: CASSSGTGYGELFF. The DNA for the CDR3 is TGTGCCAGCTCCTCCGGGACAGGGTACGGGGAGCTGTTTTTT.

The chain has TRBV3-1 (or the pseudogene TRBV3-2) and TRBJ2-2; TRBD2 agrees at 12 bases. J lost 5 bases, V lost 7 bases, and 11 bases had no gene match. From germline, CDR1 is LGHDT and CDR2 YNNKEL (reference sequence). CDR3 length: 17 amino acids. The CDR3 sequence: CASTLAGGPRVTGELFF. DNA for the CDR3: TGTGCCAGCACTCTAGCGGGGGGGCCCCGTGTGACCGGGGAGCTGTTTTTT.

This rearrangement joins TRBV5-6 to TRBJ1-1; D uncertain. CDR1 is SGHDT, CDR2 YYEEEE, per germline. V was shortened by 4 bases and J by 2 bases, with 12 bases between the two germline ends. This CDR3 spans 14 amino acids. In DNA form, the CDR3 reads TGTGCCAGCAGCGGGCCACAGAGAAACACTGAAGCTTTCTTT. The encoded protein is CASSGPQRNTEAFF.

The chain recombines TRBV5-1 with TRBJ1-5; D perhaps matches TRBD1 (5 bases). V was clipped by 0 bases and J by 2 bases, with 9 bases between them. From germline, CDR1 is SGHRS and CDR2 YFSETQ. The CDR3 loop spans 15 amino acids. This CDR3 is CASSLDGAGNQPQHF. The CDR3 bases are TGCGCCAGCAGCTTGGATGGGGCGGGCAATCAGCCCCAGCATTTT.

The chain links TRBV19 to TRBJ1-1; D unresolved. V lost 8 bases and J 1 base, leaving 8 bases between the germline ends. This CDR3 region has 12 residues. Germline V gene sequence: CDR1 LNHDA, CDR2 SQIVND (reference sequence). The CDR3, as DNA: TGTGCCAGTTGGGCGAGGAACACTGAAGCTTTCTTT. This sequence encodes CASWARNTEAFF.

The gene calls are TRBV5-1 and TRBJ2-7; 8 bases match TRBD1. The CDR3 has 13 residues. V dropped 6 bases and J dropped 4; count of bases not matched to a gene: 6. The germline gives CDR1 SGHRS, CDR2 YFSETQ. In DNA form, the CDR3 reads TGCGCCAGCACCCCAGGGGGCGCATACGAGCAGTACTTC. Translating it yields CASTPGGAYEQYF. Drawing the rest from reference TRBV5-1 and TRBJ2-7, the complete variable domain is KAGVTQTPRYLIKTRGQQVTLSCSPISGHRSVSWYQQTPGQGLQFLFEYFSETQRNKGNFPGRFSGRQFSNSRSEMNVSTLELGDSALYLCASTPGGAYEQYFGPGTRLTVT.

CDR3 loop: CASSSRDTQYF. In nucleotides, the CDR3 is TGTGCCAGCAGCTCCCGCGATACGCAGTATTTT. This chain connects TRBV9 to TRBJ2-3; D unresolved. Trimming cost V 4 bases and J 6 bases, with 6 bases left between them. The germline CDR1 and CDR2 sequences are SGDLS and YYNGEE. The CDR3 is 11 amino acids. The variable domain in full, with the rest retrieved from reference TRBV9 and TRBJ2-3, is DSGVTQTPKHLITATGQRVTLRCSPRSGDLSVYWYQQSLDQGLQFLIQYYNGEERAKGNILERFSAQQFPDLHSELNLSSLELGDSALYFCASSSRDTQYFGPGTRLTVL.

V is TRBV10-2 and J is TRBJ1-2, with unresolved D. With 3 bases removed from V and 4 bases from J, the gap between germline ends came to 21 bases. The CDR3 runs to 17 residues. The V gene's germline CDR1 is WSHSY and CDR2 SAAADI. The CDR3 spells CASSDLADPTDLYGYTF. For the CDR3, the DNA is TGCGCCAGCAGTGATCTCGCGGATCCTACGGATCTCTATGGCTACACCTTC.

The CDR3 nucleotides are TGTGCCAGCCGATCTCCGGGGAGCTCCTATAATTCACCCCTCCACTTT. Encoded protein: CASRSPGSSYNSPLHF. The chain has TRBV27 and TRBJ1-6; D gene ambiguous. Between the trimmed V and J ends, which lost 8 bases and 0 bases, there was a span of 14 bases. The germline gives CDR1 MNHEY, CDR2 SMNVEV (reference sequence). This CDR3 is 16 amino acids long.

The gene calls are TRBV19 and TRBJ2-1; D unclear. V lost 3 bases and J lost 7, with 13 bases in between. Germline V gives CDR1 LNHDA, CDR2 SQIVND (reference sequence). This CDR3 contains 14 residues. CDR3 bases: TGTGCCAGTAGTATCCCGATCGAACAGAATGAGCAGTTCTTC. Translating it yields CASSIPIEQNEQFF.